This TCR beta chain stems from a study of cytomegalovirus exposure and HLA in healthy donors. For the study at large: Most donors, roughly 84% of 350 to 450 genotyped, fell in the Caucasian-associated ancestry cluster. Findings and caveats of the study: Later on, an analysis found that several of the most significant clusters appeared to be linked to common viral pathogens, which included parvovirus B19.

The V gene's germline CDR1 is SGHTA and CDR2 FQGNSA. The CDR3 spans 17 residues. Deletions cut 1 base from V and 5 bases from J, with 17 bases between. Primers: 60 Vbeta forward and 13 Jbeta reverse. Profiled with immunoSEQ multiplex PCR; TCRdb holds only in-frame clones, not every one. The sample has 100,000 to 150,000 clones; the top ten hold more than 1.5%. Notes on this clone: Its antigen is currently unknown.

The rearrangement uses TRBV7-2 and TRBJ2-2; weak D call: TRBD2 (7 bases). The source material was PBMCs. The sequence came from a woman in her forties in good health and CMV-seropositive. CDR3 residues: CASSLVGGRVRTGELFF. The CDR3 DNA reads as TGTGCCAGCAGCTTAGTCGGGGGGCGGGTTCGGACCGGGGAGCTGTTTTTT.